The present T cell receptor beta chain was sequenced within a study of blood T cell repertoires in COVID-19. Study as a whole: Samples representing acute and convalescent COVID-19 were sourced from the United States, Italy and Spain. PBMCs, B-cell-depleted T cells, or T cells provided the cDNA or gDNA that made up the material.

Germline CDR1 and CDR2: SGHTA and FQGNSA. Trimming removed 7 bases from V and 9 bases from J; junction bases left unmatched: 8. CDR3 length: 15 amino acids. Authors' data handling: Counts of nucleated cells, estimated from reference gene primer amplification, were obtained. Only in-frame clones appear in the TCRdb table, and some are missing; sequencing was by immunoSEQ multiplex PCR. Clonal size and the V and J genes are those of that table, whereas D and trimming came from the DNA. The sample carries around 36,000 clones, 75% to 90% recorded once. This receptor was identified in a human donor in a cohort sampled during active COVID-19. The chain links TRBV7-2 to TRBJ2-1; 14 bases align to TRBD2. The source material was peripheral blood. This CDR3 reads CASTLGLAGVTEQFF. The CDR3 DNA is TGTGCCAGCACCCTGGGACTAGCGGGGGTTACTGAGCAGTTCTTC.